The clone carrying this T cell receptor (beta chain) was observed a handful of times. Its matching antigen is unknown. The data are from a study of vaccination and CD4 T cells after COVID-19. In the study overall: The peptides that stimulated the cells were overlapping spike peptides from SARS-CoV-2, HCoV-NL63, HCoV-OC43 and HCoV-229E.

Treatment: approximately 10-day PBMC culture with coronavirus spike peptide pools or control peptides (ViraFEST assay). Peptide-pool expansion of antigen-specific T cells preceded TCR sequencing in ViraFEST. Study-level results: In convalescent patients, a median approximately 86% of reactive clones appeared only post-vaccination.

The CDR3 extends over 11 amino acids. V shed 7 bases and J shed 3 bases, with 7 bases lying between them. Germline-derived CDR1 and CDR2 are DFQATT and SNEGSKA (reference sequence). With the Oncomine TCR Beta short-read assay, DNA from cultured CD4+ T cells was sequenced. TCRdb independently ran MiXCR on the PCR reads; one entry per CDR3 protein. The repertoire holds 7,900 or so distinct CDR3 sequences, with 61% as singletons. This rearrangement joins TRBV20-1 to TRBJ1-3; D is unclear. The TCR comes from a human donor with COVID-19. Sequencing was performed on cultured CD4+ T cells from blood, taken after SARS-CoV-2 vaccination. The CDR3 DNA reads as TGCAGTGTTCCAGATGGAAACACCATATATTTT. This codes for CSVPDGNTIYF.